The next 14 T cell receptor beta chains were all read from a single sample in a study of T-cell reconstitution after alpha-beta-depleted transplantation in children. As it was prepared, the TCRbeta library received unique molecular identifiers. In TCRdb, the PCR reads were re-called with MiXCR into one record per CDR3 protein. The table has about 300,000 distinct CDR3 sequences, around 10% seen once. Material: PBMCs, obtained before TCRalphabeta/CD19-depleted stem cell transplant. The receptors here all came from a boy in the first two years of life with acute myeloid leukemia, due to receive a stem cell transplant.

This chain uses TRBV11-2 with TRBJ2-2, with D uncertain. V lost 0 bases and J 4 bases, leaving 18 bases between the germline ends. This CDR3 contains 18 residues. Looked up from germline, CDR1 is SGHAT and CDR2 is FQNNGV. For the CDR3, the DNA is TGTGCCAGCAGCTTAGATCAAGGGCCCCCACTGAGCACCGGGGAGCTGTTTTTT. Protein: CASSLDQGPPLSTGELFF.

There are many counts of this clonotype. The chain joins TRBV28 to TRBJ1-3; D perhaps matches TRBD1 (5 bases). The V and J ends lost 1 base and 1 base respectively, with 8 bases between them. This CDR3 has 15 amino acids. Germline loops: CDR1 MDHEN, CDR2 SYDVKM. CDR3 sequence reads: CASSLSTVSGNTIYF. For the CDR3, the DNA is TGTGCCAGCAGTTTATCGACAGTATCTGGAAACACCATATATTTT.

The rearrangement uses TRBV7-2 and TRBJ2-1, with TRBD2 as a possible D gene (6 bases). This CDR3 has 13 residues. V lost 5 bases and J lost 8, with 13 bases in between. Germline lookup yields CDR1 SGHTA and CDR2 FQGNSA. The CDR3, as DNA: TGTGCCAGCAGCGTCGGGGGAGGAGATGAGCAGTTCTTC. Its protein product is CASSVGGGDEQFF.

The chain has TRBV20-1 and TRBJ1-2; 7 nucleotides align to TRBD1. After removal of 3 bases from V and 0 bases from J, the junction contained 10 bases not matched to a gene. The CDR3 has 16 amino acids. The germline gives CDR1 DFQATT, CDR2 SNEGSKA (reference sequence). The CDR3 nucleotides read TGCAGTGCTAGGGACTGGGACAGAAAATCTAACTATGGCTACACCTTC. Translating gives CSARDWDRKSNYGYTF.

The sample holds many counts of this clonotype. The CDR3 coding sequence is TGTGCCAGCAGCGTAGAATGGACTAGCTACGAGCAGTACTTC. The encoded protein is CASSVEWTSYEQYF. V and J are TRBV9 and TRBJ2-7, with 7 positions matching TRBD2. V gave up 0 bases and J gave up 3 bases; unmatched junction bases: 3. The germline V gene has CDR1 SGDLS and CDR2 YYNGEE. The CDR3 totals 14 residues.

This clonotype occurred many times. V and J are TRBV6-5 and TRBJ1-1, with a weak D call TRBD1 (5 bases). The germline V and J ends were trimmed by 2 bases and 1 base, with 8 bases remaining between them. The germline gives CDR1 MNHEY, CDR2 SVGAGI. The CDR3 has 14 amino acids. CDR3 nucleotide sequence: TGTGCCAGCAGTTACGGACATCCGAACACTGAAGCTTTCTTT. This encodes CASSYGHPNTEAFF.

This clonotype was seen many times. This chain joins TRBV6-5 and TRBJ2-3, with TRBD1 identical over 9 bases. Germline V gene sequence: CDR1 MNHEY, CDR2 SVGAGI. Trimming removed 2 bases from V and 5 bases from J; junction bases left unmatched: 8. The CDR3 runs to 16 residues. The CDR3 spells CASSYPRTGAEDTQYF. CDR3 DNA sequence: TGTGCCAGCAGTTACCCACGGACAGGGGCCGAAGATACGCAGTATTTT.

This clonotype was seen more than once but under ten times. The rearrangement links TRBV20-1 to TRBJ1-5; D not certain. The CDR3 spans 13 residues. Germline values: CDR1 DFQATT, CDR2 SNEGSKA (reference sequence). Trimming shortened V by 6 bases and J by 2 bases, and 11 bases separated the two germline ends. The CDR3 DNA follows: TGCAGTGCCAGACCTCTAGGCAATCAGCCCCAGCATTTT. Its translation is CSARPLGNQPQHF.

This clonotype came up many times. J is TRBJ2-7 and V is TRBV20-1, with D possibly matching TRBD2 (6 bases). The CDR3 is 13 amino acids. The V end lost 6 bases, the J end lost 7 bases, and 19 bases lay between the germline ends. CDR1 and CDR2 (germline): DFQATT, SNEGSKA (reference sequence). The DNA for the CDR3 is TGCAGTGCCCCTGGAGGGCCGTTAGGTGAGCAGTACTTC. Translated, it gives CSAPGGPLGEQYF.

This clonotype has ten or more counts. The V gene is TRBV27, the J gene TRBJ2-5, with a tentative D call TRBD1 (6 bases). The CDR3 length is 15 residues. CDR1 is MNHEY, CDR2 SMNVEV, per germline (reference sequence). V lost 5 bases and J 4 bases, leaving 17 bases between the germline ends. The CDR3, as DNA: TGTGCCAGCAGTCCCCCGGGACAAAGGAGAGAGACCCAGTACTTC. Encoded protein: CASSPPGQRRETQYF.

The table lists this clonotype with many counts. J is TRBJ2-5 and V is TRBV29-1; no definite D call. Trimming shortened V by 7 bases and J by 3 bases, and 9 bases separated the two germline ends. CDR3 length: 11 amino acids. Per germline, CDR1 SQVTM and CDR2 ANQGSEA. The chain's CDR3 is CSARREETQYF. DNA for the CDR3: TGCAGCGCTAGAAGGGAAGAGACCCAGTACTTC.

The sample holds many counts of this clonotype. DNA for the CDR3: TGTGCCAGCACGACTTCTACGGGTGCTGGAAACACCATATATTTT. Translating it yields CASTTSTGAGNTIYF. V usage is TRBV6-1 and J usage is TRBJ1-3, with D unresolved. The CDR3 is made up of 15 amino acids. Germline-derived CDR1 and CDR2 are MNHNS and SASEGT. The V gene lost 7 bases and the J gene lost 2 bases, with 15 bases spanning the gap.

This clonotype was counted at least ten times. This chain links TRBV6-2 or TRBV6-3 with TRBJ2-2; D is uncertain. Trimming cost V 2 bases and J 6 bases, with 7 bases left between them. The CDR3 totals 13 residues. Per the germline V gene, CDR1 is MNHEY and CDR2 is SVGEGT. The CDR3 is CASSYPGPGELFF. The CDR3 DNA reads as TGTGCCAGCAGTTACCCCGGACCCGGGGAGCTGTTTTTT.

This chain connects TRBV11-2 to TRBJ2-2, with D uncertain. The germline V and J ends were trimmed by 5 bases and 4 bases, with 11 bases remaining between them. Germline CDR1 is SGHAT and CDR2 is FQNNGV. CDR3 length equals 14 residues. The CDR3 nucleotides are TGTGCCAGCAGCCCTGACTGGACCACCGGGGAGCTGTTTTTT. It specifies CASSPDWTTGELFF.